This T cell receptor beta chain came from a study of T cells in Graves' hyperthyroidism and ophthalmopathy. TCR beta CDR3 regions were amplified from RNA transcripts. RT-PCR in the first round (using the HTBI primer set) targeted the TCR CDR3. TCRdb reprocessed the multiplex PCR reads with MiXCR, giving one entry per CDR3 protein. The sample holds approximately 520,000 distinct CDR3 sequences; around 22% are singletons and the top ten take approximately 10%. Clinicians diagnosed patients from clinical symptoms, serum thyroxine and TRAb, thyroid ultrasound and orbital computed tomography. PBMCs were collected from an approximately 9.3 ml volume of fresh peripheral blood. The J segment lost 5 bases and the V segment lost 10 bases, leaving 16 bases of the junction unmatched. This CDR3 spans 15 amino acids. Per germline, CDR1 MDHEN and CDR2 SYDVKM.

This chain connects TRBV28 to TRBJ1-1, with TRBD1 matching over 7 bases. This receptor was taken from a woman aged 25 to 45 with Graves' ophthalmopathy. The sequencing input was blood. CDR3 coding DNA: TGTGCCACGGGAAGGCGAGGGGGCAGAAGGACTGAAGCTTTCTTT. This translates into CATGRRGGRRTEAFF.